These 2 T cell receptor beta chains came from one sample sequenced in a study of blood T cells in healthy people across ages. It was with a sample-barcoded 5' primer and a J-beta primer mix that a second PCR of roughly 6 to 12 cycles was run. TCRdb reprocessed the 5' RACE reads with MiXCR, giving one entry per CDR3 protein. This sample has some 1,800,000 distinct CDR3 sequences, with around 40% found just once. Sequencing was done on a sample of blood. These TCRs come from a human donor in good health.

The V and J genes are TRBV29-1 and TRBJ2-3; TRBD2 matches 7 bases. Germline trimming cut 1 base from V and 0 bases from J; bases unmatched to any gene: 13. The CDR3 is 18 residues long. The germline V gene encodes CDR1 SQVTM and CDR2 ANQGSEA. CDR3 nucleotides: TGCAGCGTTGAAGGGGTCGCGGGGGTACGGGCTAGCACAGATACGCAGTATTTT. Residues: CSVEGVAGVRASTDTQYF.

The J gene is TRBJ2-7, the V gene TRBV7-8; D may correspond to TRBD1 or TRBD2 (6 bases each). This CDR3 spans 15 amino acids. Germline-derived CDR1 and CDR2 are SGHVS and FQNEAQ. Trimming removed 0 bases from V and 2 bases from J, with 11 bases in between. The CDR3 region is CASSLATGAAYEQYF. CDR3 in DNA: TGTGCCAGCAGCTTAGCAACGGGGGCCGCCTACGAGCAGTACTTC.